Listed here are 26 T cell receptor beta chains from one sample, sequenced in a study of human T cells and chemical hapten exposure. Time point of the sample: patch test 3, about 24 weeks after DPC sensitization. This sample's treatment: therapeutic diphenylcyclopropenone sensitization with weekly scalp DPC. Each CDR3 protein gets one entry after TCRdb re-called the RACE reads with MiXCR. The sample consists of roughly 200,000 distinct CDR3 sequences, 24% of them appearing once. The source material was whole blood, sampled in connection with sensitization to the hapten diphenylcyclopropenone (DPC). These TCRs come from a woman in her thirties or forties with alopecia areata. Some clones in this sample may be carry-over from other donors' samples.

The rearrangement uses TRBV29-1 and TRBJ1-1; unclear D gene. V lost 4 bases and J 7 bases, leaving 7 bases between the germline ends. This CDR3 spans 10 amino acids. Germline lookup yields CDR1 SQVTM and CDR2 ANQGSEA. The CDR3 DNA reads TGCAGCGTTGTTGGTTTTGAAGCTTTCTTT. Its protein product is CSVVGFEAFF.

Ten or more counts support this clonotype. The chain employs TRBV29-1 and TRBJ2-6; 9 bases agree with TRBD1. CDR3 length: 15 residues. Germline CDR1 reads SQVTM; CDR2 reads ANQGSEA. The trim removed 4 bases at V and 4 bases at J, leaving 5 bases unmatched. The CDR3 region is CSVAQGAFGANVLTF. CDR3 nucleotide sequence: TGCAGCGTTGCACAGGGGGCTTTCGGGGCCAACGTCCTGACTTTC.

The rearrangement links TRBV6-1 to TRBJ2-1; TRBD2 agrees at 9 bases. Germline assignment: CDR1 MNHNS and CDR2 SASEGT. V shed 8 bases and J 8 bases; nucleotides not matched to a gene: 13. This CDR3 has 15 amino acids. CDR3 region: CASGDKVAGEDEQFF. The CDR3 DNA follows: TGTGCCAGCGGGGATAAGGTAGCGGGAGAGGATGAGCAGTTCTTC.

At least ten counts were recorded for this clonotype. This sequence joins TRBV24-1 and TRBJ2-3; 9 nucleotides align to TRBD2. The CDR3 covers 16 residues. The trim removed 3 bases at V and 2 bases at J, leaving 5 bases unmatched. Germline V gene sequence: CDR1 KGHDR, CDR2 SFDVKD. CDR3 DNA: TGTGCCACCAGTGATCGGCGGGAGGGCCCCACAGATACGCAGTATTTT. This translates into CATSDRREGPTDTQYF.

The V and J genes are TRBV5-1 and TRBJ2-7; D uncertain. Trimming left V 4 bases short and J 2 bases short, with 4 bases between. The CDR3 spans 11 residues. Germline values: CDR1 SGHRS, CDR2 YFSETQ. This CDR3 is CASSRAYEQYF. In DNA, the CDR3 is TGCGCCAGCAGCCGGGCCTACGAGCAGTACTTC. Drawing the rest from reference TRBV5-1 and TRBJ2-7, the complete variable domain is KAGVTQTPRYLIKTRGQQVTLSCSPISGHRSVSWYQQTPGQGLQFLFEYFSETQRNKGNFPGRFSGRQFSNSRSEMNVSTLELGDSALYLCASSRAYEQYFGPGTRLTVT.

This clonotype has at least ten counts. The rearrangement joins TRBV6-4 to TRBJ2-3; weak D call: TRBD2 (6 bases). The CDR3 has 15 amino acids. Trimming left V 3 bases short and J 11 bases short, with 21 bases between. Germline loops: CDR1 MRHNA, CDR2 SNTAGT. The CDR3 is CASSEDWPSLEGQYF. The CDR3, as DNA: TGTGCCAGCAGTGAGGATTGGCCTAGCTTGGAGGGGCAGTATTTT.

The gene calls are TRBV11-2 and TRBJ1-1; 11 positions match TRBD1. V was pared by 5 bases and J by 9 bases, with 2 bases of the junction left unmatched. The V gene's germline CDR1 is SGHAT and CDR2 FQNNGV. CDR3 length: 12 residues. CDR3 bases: TGTGCCAGCAGCCTGGACAGGGGGCAAGCTTTCTTT. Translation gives CASSLDRGQAFF. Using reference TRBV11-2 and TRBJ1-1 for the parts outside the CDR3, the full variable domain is EAGVAQSPRYKIIEKRQSVAFWCNPISGHATLYWYQQILGQGPKLLIQFQNNGVVDDSQLPKDRFSAERLKGVDSTLKIQPAKLEDSAVYLCASSLDRGQAFFGQGTRLTVV.

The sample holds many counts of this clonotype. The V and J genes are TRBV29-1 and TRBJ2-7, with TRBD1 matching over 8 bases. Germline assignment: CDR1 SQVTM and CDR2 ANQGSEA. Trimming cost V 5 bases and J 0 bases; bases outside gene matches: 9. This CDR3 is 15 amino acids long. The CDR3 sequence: CSVRLRDRSSYEQYF. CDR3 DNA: TGCAGCGTTCGATTGAGGGACAGGAGCTCCTACGAGCAGTACTTC.

CDR3 residues: CASSPETGGRNQPQHF. The CDR3 DNA follows: TGTGCCAGCAGTCCTGAGACAGGGGGTCGGAATCAGCCCCAGCATTTT. This chain connects TRBV12-3 or TRBV12-4 to TRBJ1-5; 9 bases fit TRBD1. The V segment lost 5 bases and the J segment 4 bases; nucleotides outside the gene matches: 9. CDR3 length: 16 amino acids.

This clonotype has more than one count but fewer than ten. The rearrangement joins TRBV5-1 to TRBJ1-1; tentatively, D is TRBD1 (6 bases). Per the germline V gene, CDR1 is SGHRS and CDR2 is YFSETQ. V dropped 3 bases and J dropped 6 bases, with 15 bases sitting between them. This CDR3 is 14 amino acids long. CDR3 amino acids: CASSSPGGDSEAFF. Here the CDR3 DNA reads TGCGCCAGCAGCTCCCCGGGGGGCGACTCTGAAGCTTTCTTT. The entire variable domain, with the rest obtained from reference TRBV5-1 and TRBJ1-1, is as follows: KAGVTQTPRYLIKTRGQQVTLSCSPISGHRSVSWYQQTPGQGLQFLFEYFSETQRNKGNFPGRFSGRQFSNSRSEMNVSTLELGDSALYLCASSSPGGDSEAFFGQGTRLTVV.

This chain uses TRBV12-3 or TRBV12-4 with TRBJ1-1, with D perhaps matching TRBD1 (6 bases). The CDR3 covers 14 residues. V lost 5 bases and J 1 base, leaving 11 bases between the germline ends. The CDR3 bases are TGTGCCAGCAGTGCCGGGACAAGGAACACTGAAGCTTTCTTT. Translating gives CASSAGTRNTEAFF.

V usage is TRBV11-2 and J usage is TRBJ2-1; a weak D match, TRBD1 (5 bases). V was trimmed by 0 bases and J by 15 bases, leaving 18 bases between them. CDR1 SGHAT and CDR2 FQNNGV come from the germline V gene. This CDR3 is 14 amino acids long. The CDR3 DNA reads TGTGCCAGCAGCTTAGAAGGGGTGGGGCTGCGGCTGTTCTTC. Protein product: CASSLEGVGLRLFF.

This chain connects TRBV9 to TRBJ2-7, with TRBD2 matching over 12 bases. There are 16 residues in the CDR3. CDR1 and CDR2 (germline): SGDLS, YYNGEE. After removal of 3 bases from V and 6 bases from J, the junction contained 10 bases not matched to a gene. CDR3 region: CASSARLAGERGEQYF. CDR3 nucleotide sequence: TGTGCCAGCAGCGCCAGACTAGCGGGAGAGAGAGGCGAGCAGTACTTC. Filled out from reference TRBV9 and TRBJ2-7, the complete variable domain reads DSGVTQTPKHLITATGQRVTLRCSPRSGDLSVYWYQQSLDQGLQFLIQYYNGEERAKGNILERFSAQQFPDLHSELNLSSLELGDSALYFCASSARLAGERGEQYFGPGTRLTVT.

CDR3 DNA: TGCAGCGTTGAAGATCAGGACAGGGCAGGTGGCTACACCTTC. It translates to CSVEDQDRAGGYTF. The genes are TRBV29-1 and TRBJ1-2, with TRBD1 identical over 8 bases. CDR1 and CDR2 (germline): SQVTM, ANQGSEA. V lost 0 bases and J lost 7; bases outside the gene matches: 7. This CDR3 comprises 14 residues.

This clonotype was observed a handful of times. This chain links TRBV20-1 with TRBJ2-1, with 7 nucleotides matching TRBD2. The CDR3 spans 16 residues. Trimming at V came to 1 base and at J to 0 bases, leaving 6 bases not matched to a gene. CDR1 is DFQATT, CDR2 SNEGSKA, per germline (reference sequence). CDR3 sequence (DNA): TGCAGTGCTAGAGGGGGGGGTGGAGTCTCCTACAATGAGCAGTTCTTC. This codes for CSARGGGGVSYNEQFF.

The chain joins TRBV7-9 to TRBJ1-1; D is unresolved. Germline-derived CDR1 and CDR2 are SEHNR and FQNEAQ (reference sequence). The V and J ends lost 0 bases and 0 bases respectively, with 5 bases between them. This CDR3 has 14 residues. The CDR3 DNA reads TGTGCCAGCAGCTTAGCCCTGGTGAACACTGAAGCTTTCTTT. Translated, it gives CASSLALVNTEAFF.

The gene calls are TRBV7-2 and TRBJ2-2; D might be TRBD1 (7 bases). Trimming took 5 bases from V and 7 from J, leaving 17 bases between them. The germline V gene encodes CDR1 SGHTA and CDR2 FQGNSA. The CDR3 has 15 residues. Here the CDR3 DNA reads TGTGCCAGCAGCGGAATGCAGGGGGGCGGCGGGGAGCTGTTTTTT. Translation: CASSGMQGGGGELFF.

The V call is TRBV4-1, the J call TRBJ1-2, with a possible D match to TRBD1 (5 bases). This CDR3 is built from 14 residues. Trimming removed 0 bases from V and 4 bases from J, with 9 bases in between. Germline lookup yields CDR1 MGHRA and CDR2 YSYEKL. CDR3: CASSQEDTAYGYTF. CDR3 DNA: TGCGCCAGCAGCCAAGAGGACACTGCCTATGGCTACACCTTC.

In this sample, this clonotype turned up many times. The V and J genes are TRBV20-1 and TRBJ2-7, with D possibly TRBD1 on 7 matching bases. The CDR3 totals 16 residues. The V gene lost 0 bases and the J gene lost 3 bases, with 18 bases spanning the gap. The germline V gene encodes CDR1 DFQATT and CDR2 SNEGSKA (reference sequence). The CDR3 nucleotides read TGCAGTGCTAGAGATACGGGGGCGGGACAGCACTACGAGCAGTACTTC. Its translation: CSARDTGAGQHYEQYF.

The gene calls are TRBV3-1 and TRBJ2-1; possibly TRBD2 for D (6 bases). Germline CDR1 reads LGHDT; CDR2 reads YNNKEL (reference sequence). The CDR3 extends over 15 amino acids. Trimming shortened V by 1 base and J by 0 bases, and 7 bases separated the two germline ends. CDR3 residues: CASSQGGVSYNEQFF. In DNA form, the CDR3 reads TGTGCCAGCAGCCAAGGGGGGGTCTCCTACAATGAGCAGTTCTTC.

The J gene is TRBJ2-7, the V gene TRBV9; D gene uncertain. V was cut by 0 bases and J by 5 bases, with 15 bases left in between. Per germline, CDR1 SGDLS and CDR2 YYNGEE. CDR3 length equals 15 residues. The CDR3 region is CASSVGSGQQHEQYF. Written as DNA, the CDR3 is TGTGCCAGCAGCGTAGGGTCCGGGCAACAGCACGAGCAGTACTTC. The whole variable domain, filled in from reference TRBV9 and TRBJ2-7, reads DSGVTQTPKHLITATGQRVTLRCSPRSGDLSVYWYQQSLDQGLQFLIQYYNGEERAKGNILERFSAQQFPDLHSELNLSSLELGDSALYFCASSVGSGQQHEQYFGPGTRLTVT.

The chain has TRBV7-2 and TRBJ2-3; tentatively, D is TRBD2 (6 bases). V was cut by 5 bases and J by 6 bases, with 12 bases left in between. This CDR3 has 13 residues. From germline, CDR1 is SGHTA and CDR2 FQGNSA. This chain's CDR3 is CASSPELADTQYF. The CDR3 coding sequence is TGTGCCAGCAGCCCCGAGCTAGCGGATACGCAGTATTTT. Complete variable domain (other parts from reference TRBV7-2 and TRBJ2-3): GAGVSQSPSNKVTEKGKDVELRCDPISGHTALYWYRQSLGQGLEFLIYFQGNSAPDKSGLPSDRFSAERTGGSVSTLTIQRTQQEDSAVYLCASSPELADTQYFGPGTRLTVL.

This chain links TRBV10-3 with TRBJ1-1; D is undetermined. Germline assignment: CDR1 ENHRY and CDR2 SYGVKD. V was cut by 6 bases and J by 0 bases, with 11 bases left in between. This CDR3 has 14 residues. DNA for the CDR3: TGTGCCATCAGCTCGGACGTCTTGAACACTGAAGCTTTCTTT. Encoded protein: CAISSDVLNTEAFF.

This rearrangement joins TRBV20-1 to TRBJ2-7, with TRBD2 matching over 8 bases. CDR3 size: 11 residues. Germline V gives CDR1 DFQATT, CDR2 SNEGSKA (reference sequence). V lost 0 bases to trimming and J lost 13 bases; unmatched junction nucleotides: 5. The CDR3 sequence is CSAREVSGSYF. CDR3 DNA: TGCAGTGCTAGAGAGGTCAGCGGGAGCTACTTC.

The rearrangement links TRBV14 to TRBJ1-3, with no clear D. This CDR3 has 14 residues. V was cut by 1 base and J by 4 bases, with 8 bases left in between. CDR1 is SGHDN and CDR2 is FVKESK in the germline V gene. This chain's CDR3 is CASSQVYSGNTIYF. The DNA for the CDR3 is TGTGCCAGCAGCCAAGTATATTCCGGAAACACCATATATTTT. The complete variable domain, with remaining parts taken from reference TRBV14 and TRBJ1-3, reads EAGVTQFPSHSVIEKGQTVTLRCDPISGHDNLYWYRRVMGKEIKFLLHFVKESKQDESGMPNNRFLAERTGGTYSTLKVQPAELEDSGVYFCASSQVYSGNTIYFGEGSWLTVV.

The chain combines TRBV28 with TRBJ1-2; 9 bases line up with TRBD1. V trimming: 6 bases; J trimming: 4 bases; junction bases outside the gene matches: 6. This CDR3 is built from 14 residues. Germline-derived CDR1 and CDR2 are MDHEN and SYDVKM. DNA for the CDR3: TGTGCCAGCAGGCAGACAGGGGGAAGCTATGGCTACACCTTC. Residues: CASRQTGGSYGYTF.